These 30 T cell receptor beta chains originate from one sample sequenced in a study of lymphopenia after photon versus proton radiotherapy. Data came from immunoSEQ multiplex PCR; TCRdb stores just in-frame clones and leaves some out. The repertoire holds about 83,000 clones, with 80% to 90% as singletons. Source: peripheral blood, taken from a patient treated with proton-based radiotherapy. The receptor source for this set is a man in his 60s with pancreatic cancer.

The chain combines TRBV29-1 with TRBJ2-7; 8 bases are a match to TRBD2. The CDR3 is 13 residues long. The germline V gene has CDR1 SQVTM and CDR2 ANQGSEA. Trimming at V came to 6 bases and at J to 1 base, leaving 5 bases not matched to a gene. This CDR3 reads CSVAGVRSYEQYF. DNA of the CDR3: TGCAGCGTAGCGGGAGTCAGATCCTACGAGCAGTACTTC.

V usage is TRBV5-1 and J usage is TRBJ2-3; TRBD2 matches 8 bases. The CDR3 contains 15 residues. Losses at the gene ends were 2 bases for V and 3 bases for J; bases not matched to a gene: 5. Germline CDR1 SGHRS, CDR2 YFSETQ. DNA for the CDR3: TGCGCCAGCAGCTTAGCGGGGGCCCGAACAGATACGCAGTATTTT. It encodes CASSLAGARTDTQYF.

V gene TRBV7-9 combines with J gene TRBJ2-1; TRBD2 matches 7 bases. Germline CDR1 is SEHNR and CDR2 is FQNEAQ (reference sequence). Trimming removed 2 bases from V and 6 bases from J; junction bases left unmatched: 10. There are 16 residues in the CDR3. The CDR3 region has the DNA TGTGCCAGCAGCTTATTTTTGGCGGGAGATGGCAATGAGCAGTTCTTC. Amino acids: CASSLFLAGDGNEQFF.

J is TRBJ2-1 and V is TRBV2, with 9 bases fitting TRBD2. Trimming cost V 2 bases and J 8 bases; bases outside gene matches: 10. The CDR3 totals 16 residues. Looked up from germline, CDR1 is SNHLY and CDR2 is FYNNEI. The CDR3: CASSEKSGRPGDEQFF. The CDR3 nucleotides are TGTGCCAGCAGTGAAAAAAGCGGGAGGCCAGGGGATGAGCAGTTCTTC. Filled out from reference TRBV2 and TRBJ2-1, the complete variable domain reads EPEVTQTPSHQVTQMGQEVILRCVPISNHLYFYWYRQILGQKVEFLVSFYNNEISEKSEIFDDQFSVERPDGSNFTLKIRSTKLEDSAMYFCASSEKSGRPGDEQFFGPGTRLTVL.

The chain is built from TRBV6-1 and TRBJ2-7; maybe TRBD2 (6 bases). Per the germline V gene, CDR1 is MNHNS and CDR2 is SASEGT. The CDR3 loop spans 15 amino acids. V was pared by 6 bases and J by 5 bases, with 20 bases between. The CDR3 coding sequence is TGTGCCAGCAGCGAGAGAGCTCCCGGCGGGGACGAGCAGTACTTC. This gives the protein CASSERAPGGDEQYF.

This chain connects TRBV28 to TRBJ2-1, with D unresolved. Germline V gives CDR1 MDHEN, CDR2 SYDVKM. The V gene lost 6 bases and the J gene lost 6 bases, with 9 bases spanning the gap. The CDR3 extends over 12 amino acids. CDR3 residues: CASSIEINEQFF. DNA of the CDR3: TGTGCCAGCAGCATAGAGATCAATGAGCAGTTCTTC.

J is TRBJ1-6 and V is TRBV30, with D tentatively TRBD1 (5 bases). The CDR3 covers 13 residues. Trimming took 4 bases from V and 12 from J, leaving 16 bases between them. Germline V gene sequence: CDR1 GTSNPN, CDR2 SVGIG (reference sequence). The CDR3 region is CAWTIYTQGPLHF. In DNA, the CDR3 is TGTGCCTGGACCATTTACACCCAGGGACCCCTCCACTTT.

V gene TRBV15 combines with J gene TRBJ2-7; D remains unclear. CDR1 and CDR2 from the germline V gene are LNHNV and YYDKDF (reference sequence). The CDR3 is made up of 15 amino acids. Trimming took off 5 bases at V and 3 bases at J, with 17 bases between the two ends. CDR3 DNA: TGTGCCACCAGCCCACGCTATCAGGAGAGCTACGAGCAGTACTTC. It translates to CATSPRYQESYEQYF.

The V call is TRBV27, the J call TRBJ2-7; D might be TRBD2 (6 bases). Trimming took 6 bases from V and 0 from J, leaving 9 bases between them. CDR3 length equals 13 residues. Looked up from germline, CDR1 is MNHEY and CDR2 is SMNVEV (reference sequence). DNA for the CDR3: TGTGCCAGCAGAAGGACTACCTCCTACGAGCAGTACTTC. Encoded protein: CASRRTTSYEQYF.

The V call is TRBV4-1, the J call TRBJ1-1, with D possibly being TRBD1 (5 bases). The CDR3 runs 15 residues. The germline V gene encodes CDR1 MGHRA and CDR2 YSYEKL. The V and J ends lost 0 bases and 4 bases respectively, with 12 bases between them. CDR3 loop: CASSQDMGGATEAFF. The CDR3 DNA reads TGCGCCAGCAGCCAAGATATGGGTGGGGCCACTGAAGCTTTCTTT.

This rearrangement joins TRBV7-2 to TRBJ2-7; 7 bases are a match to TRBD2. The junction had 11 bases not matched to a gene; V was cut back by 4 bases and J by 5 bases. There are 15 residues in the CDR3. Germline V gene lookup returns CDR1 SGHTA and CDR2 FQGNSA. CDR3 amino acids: CASSSGGGLLNEQYF. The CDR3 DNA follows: TGTGCCAGCAGCTCGGGCGGGGGACTCCTGAACGAGCAGTACTTC.

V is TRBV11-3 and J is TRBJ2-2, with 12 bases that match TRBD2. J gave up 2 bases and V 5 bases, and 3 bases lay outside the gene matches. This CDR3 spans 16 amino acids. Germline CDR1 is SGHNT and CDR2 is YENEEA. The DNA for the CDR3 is TGTGCCAGCAGCAGCGGACTAGCGGGAAACACCGGGGAGCTGTTTTTT. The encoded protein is CASSSGLAGNTGELFF.

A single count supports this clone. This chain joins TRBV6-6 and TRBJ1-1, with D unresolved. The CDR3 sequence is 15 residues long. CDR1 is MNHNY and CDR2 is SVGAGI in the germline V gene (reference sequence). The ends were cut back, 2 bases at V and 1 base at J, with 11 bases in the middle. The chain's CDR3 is CASSYPGPKNTEAFF. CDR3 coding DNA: TGTGCCAGCAGTTACCCCGGACCCAAGAACACTGAAGCTTTCTTT.

This chain's CDR3 is CASSTSWGRVPSTYEQYF. For the CDR3, the DNA is TGTGCCAGCAGCACCTCATGGGGGCGGGTGCCTTCCACCTACGAGCAGTACTTC. The chain couples TRBV11-2 to TRBJ2-7; a possible D gene is TRBD1 (6 bases). CDR1 and CDR2 (germline): SGHAT, FQNNGV. V dropped 5 bases and J dropped 2 bases, with 25 bases sitting between them. The CDR3 length is 18 residues.

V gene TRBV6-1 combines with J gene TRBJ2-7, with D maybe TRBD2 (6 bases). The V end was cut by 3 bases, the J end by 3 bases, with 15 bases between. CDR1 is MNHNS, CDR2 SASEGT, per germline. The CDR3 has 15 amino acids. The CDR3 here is CASSEAGTWDYEQYF. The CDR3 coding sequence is TGTGCCAGCAGTGAGGCGGGGACGTGGGACTACGAGCAGTACTTC.

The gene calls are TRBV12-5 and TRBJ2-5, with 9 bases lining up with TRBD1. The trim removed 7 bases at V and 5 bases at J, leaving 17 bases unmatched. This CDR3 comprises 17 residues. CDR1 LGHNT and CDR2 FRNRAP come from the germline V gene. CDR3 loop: CASAPGTGSPRYETQYF. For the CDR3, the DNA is TGTGCTAGTGCTCCCGGGACAGGGAGCCCCAGGTACGAGACCCAGTACTTC.

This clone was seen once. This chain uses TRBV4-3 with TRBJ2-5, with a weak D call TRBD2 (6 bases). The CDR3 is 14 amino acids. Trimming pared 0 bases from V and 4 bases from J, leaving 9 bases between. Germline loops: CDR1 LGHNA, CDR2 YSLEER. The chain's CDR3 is CASSQDLEGETQYF. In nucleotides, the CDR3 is TGCGCCAGCAGCCAAGACCTGGAGGGAGAGACCCAGTACTTC.

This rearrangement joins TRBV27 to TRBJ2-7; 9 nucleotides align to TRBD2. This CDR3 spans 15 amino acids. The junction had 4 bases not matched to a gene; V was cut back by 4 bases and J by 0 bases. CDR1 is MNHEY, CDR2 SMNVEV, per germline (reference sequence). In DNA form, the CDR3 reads TGTGCCAGCAGTTCTCTAGCGGGAACCTCCTACGAGCAGTACTTC. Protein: CASSSLAGTSYEQYF.

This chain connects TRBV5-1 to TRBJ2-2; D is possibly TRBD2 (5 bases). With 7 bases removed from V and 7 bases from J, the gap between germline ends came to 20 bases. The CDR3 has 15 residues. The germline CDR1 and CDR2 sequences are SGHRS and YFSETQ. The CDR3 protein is CASSSRQAGNGELFF. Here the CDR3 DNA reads TGCGCCAGCTCGTCCCGACAAGCCGGGAACGGGGAGCTGTTTTTT.

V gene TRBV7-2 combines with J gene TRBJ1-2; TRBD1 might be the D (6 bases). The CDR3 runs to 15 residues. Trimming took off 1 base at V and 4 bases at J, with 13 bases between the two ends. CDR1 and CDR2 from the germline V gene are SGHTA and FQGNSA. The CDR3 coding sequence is TGTGCCAGCAGCTTAGATGGCAGGGGTAGCTATGGCTACACCTTC. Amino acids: CASSLDGRGSYGYTF.

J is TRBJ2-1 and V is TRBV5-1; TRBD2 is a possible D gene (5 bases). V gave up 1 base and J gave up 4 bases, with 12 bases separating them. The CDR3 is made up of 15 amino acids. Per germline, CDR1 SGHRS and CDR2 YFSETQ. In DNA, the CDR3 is TGCGCCAGCAGCTTGCAAAGCGGAAGTTACAATGAGCAGTTCTTC. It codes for CASSLQSGSYNEQFF.

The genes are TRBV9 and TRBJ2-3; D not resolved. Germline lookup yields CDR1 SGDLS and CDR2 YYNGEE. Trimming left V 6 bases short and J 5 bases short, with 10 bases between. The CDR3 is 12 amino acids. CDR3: CASTRSGDTQYF. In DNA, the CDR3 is TGTGCCAGCACGCGGTCGGGAGATACGCAGTATTTT.

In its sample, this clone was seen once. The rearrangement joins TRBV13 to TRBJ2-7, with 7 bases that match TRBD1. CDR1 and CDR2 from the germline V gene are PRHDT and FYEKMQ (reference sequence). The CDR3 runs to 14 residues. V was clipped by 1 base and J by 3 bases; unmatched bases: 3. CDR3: CASSLVAGGYEQYF. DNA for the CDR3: TGTGCCAGCAGCTTAGTAGCAGGGGGCTACGAGCAGTACTTC.

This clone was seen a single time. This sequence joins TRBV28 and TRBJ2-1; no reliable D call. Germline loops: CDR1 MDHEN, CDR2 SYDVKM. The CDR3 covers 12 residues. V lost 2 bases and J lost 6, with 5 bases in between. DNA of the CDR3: TGTGCCAGCAGTTTAGAAATCAATGAGCAGTTCTTC. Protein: CASSLEINEQFF.

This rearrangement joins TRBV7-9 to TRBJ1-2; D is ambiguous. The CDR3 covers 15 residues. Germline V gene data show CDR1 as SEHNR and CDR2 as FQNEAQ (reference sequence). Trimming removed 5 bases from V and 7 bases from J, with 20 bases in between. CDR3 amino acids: CASSPTTIGLSGYTF. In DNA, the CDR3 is TGTGCCAGCAGCCCGACCACAATCGGACTTAGTGGCTACACCTTC.

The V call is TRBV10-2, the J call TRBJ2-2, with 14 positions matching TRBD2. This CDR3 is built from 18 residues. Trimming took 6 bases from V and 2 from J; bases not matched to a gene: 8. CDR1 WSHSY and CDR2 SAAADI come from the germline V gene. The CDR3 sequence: CASSGTSGRRGNTGELFF. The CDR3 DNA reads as TGCGCCAGCAGCGGGACTAGCGGGAGAAGGGGTAACACCGGGGAGCTGTTTTTT.

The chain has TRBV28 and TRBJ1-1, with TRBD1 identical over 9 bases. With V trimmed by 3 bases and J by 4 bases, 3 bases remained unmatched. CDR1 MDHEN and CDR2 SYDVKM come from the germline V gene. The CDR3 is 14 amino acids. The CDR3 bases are TGTGCCAGCAGTTTTACAGGGGGCATCACTGAAGCTTTCTTT. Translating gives CASSFTGGITEAFF.

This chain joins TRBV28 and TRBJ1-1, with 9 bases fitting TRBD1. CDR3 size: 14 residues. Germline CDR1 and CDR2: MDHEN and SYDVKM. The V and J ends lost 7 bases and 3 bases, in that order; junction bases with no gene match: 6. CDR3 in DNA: TGTGCCAGCAAGATGACAGGGGGATACACTGAAGCTTTCTTT. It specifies CASKMTGGYTEAFF. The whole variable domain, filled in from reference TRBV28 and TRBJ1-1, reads DVKVTQSSRYLVKRTGEKVFLECVQDMDHENMFWYRQDPGLGLRLIYFSYDVKMKEKGDIPEGYSVSREKKERFSLILESASTNQTSMYLCASKMTGGYTEAFFGQGTRLTVV.

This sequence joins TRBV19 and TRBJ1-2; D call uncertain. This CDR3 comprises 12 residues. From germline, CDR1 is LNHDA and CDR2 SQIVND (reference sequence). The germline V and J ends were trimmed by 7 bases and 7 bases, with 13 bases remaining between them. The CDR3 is CASKGQPGGYTF. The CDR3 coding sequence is TGTGCCAGTAAGGGCCAACCGGGTGGCTACACCTTC.

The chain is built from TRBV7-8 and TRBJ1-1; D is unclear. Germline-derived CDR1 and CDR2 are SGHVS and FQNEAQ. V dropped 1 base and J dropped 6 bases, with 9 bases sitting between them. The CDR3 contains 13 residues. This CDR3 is CASSLGSGAEAFF. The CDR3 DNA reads TGTGCCAGCAGCTTAGGATCCGGGGCTGAAGCTTTCTTT.